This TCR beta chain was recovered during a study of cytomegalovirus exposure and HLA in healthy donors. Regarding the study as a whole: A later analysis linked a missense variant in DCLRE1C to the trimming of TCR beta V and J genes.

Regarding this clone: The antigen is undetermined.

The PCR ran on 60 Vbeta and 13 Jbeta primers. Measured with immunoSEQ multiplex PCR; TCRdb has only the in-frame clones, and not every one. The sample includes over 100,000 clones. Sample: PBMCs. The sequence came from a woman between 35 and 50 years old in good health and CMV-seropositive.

The CDR3 loop reads CASSAPGQGVNEQFF. Here the CDR3 DNA reads TGTGCCAGCAGCGCCCCCGGACAGGGAGTCAATGAGCAGTTCTTC. The chain employs TRBV25-1 and TRBJ2-1; 8 bases align to TRBD1. The CDR3 runs to 15 residues. Germline assignment: CDR1 MGHDK and CDR2 SYGVNS. Trimming cost V 6 bases and J 6 bases; bases outside gene matches: 10.